A single TCR beta chain is shown here with its context. Its antigen is as yet unknown. The data originate from a study of OX40 agonist ivuxolimab in advanced cancers. Repertoires were generated with immunoSEQ multiplex PCR, while TCRdb's copy carries only in-frame clones and drops some. Altogether about 79,000 clones are present, more than 85% being singletons, with the ten largest covering roughly 6.9%. Study-level points and caveats: CD4+ and CD8+ T cells in blood underwent clonal expansion by week 6 at 0.1 to 3.0 mg/kg.

Material: CD4+ or CD8+ T cells sorted from blood, obtained in a trial of the OX40 agonist ivuxolimab. This receptor was identified in an adult with an advanced solid tumor such as melanoma, head and neck, liver or kidney cancer.

For the CDR3, the DNA is TGTGCCAGCAGCTTGGGGGGACTAGCGGGGCGGCTAGAGACCCAGTACTTC. Protein: CASSLGGLAGRLETQYF. This chain connects TRBV5-4 to TRBJ2-5, with TRBD2 identical over 13 bases. Germline trimming cut 0 bases from V and 4 bases from J; bases unmatched to any gene: 6. Germline V gene sequence: CDR1 SGHNT, CDR2 YYREEE (reference sequence). This CDR3 comprises 17 residues.